The subject of this entry is one T cell receptor (beta chain). TCRdb's copy holds only in-frame clones and misses some; the assay was immunoSEQ multiplex PCR. The table includes about 170,000 clones, around four fifths detected once. The sample is drawn from a study of blood T cell repertoires in COVID-19. Study-wide background: Samples representing acute and convalescent COVID-19 were sourced from the United States, Italy and Spain.

Sequenced input: peripheral blood. The clonotype comes from a man in his 70s with acute or convalescent COVID-19.

Written as DNA, the CDR3 is TGTGCCAGCAGCTTGAGACAGAAGAACACTGAAGCTTTCTTT. Protein: CASSLRQKNTEAFF. The chain has TRBV5-4 and TRBJ1-1; D is possibly TRBD1 (5 bases). V was trimmed by 1 base and J by 1 base, leaving 8 bases between them. The V gene's germline CDR1 is SGHNT and CDR2 YYREEE (reference sequence). The CDR3 contains 14 residues.